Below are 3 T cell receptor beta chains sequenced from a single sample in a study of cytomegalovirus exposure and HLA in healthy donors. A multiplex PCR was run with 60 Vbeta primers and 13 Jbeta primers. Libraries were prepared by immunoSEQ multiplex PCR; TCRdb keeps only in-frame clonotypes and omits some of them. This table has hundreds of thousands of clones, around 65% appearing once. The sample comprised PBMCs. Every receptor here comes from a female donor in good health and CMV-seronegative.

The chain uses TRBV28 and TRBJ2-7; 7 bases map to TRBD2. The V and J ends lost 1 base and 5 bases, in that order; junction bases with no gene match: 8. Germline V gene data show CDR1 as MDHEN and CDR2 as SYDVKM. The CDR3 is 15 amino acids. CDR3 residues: CASSLSERGEDEQYF. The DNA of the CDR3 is TGTGCCAGCAGTTTATCGGAGCGGGGAGAAGACGAGCAGTACTTC.

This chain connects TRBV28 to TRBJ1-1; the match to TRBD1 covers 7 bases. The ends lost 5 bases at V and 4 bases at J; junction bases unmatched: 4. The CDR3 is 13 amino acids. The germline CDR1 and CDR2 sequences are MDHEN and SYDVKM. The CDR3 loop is CASSRSGGTEAFF. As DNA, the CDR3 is TGTGCCAGCAGTAGGTCAGGGGGCACTGAAGCTTTCTTT.

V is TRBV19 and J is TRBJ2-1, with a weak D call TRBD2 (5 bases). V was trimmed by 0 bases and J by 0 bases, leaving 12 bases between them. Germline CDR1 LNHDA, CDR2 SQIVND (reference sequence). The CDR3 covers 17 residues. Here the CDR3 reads CASSIDAPGSSYNEQFF. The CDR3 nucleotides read TGTGCCAGTAGTATAGATGCCCCGGGGAGCTCCTACAATGAGCAGTTCTTC.